This T cell receptor (beta chain) appears in the sequencing data of a study of identical twins. Study findings and constraints: Sharing of beta out-of-frame sequences by twins showed a weaker excess.

Notes on this clonotype: Its antigen is not known.

Via MiXCR, TCRdb re-called the 5' RACE reads, giving one row per CDR3 protein. This repertoire shows a few hundred thousand distinct CDR3 sequences, about 8% found once; its top ten account for approximately 3%. Between the trimmed V and J ends, which lost 1 base and 1 base, there was a span of 8 bases. This CDR3 region has 15 residues. Germline lookup yields CDR1 LNHDA and CDR2 SQIVND (reference sequence). These data were also reused for a study on yellow fever vaccine responses in identical twins.

The chain joins TRBV19 to TRBJ1-5; unclear D gene. This clonotype originated in a woman under 30 in good health. Material for sequencing was CD8+ T cells sorted from blood. DNA of the CDR3: TGTGCCAGTAGTATAGCAGGAGGAAGCAATCAGCCCCAGCATTTT. Translating it yields CASSIAGGSNQPQHF. The full variable domain, its missing parts supplied by reference TRBV19 and TRBJ1-5, is DGGITQSPKYLFRKEGQNVTLSCEQNLNHDAMYWYRQDPGQGLRLIYYSQIVNDFQKGDIAEGYSVSREKKESFPLTVTSAQKNPTAFYLCASSIAGGSNQPQHFGDGTRLSIL.